The present T cell receptor (beta chain) was sequenced within a study of blood T cell repertoires in COVID-19. The assay was immunoSEQ multiplex PCR, and TCRdb's table has in-frame clones only and misses some. This sample carries roughly 260,000 clones, about nine tenths of them seen once, and the ten largest clones take about 11%. The CDR3 contains 14 residues. In germline, CDR1 is LNHDA, CDR2 SQIVND (reference sequence). Trimming took 8 bases from V and 0 from J; bases not matched to a gene: 1. The chain uses TRBV19 and TRBJ1-5; 10 bases line up with TRBD1. The sequencing sample was made of peripheral blood. The sequence was collected from a woman aged 25 to 39 with COVID-19, enrolled during active disease. CDR3 region: CASGDRGSNQPQHF. DNA for the CDR3: TGTGCCAGTGGGGACAGGGGTAGCAATCAGCCCCAGCATTTT.